This TCR beta chain derives from a study of blood T cell repertoires in COVID-19. Study as a whole: Researchers got acute and convalescent COVID-19 samples from the United States, Italy and Spain. PBMCs, B-cell-depleted T cells, or T cells were the source of the cDNA or gDNA that made up the material.

Per the original data handling: Amplification from reference gene primers served as the basis for estimated nucleated cell counts. Produced via immunoSEQ multiplex PCR; TCRdb's table is partial and in-frame only. V, J and clone size were drawn from that table, and D and trimming were deduced from the DNA. The data show about 52,000 clones, around 84% seen once. V was shortened by 8 bases and J by 5 bases, with 12 bases between the two germline ends. Per germline, CDR1 LNHDA and CDR2 SQIVND (reference sequence). The CDR3 is 12 residues long. The chain couples TRBV19 to TRBJ1-2; maybe TRBD1 (5 bases). The TCR comes from a man between 65 and 79 years old with acute or convalescent COVID-19. Input material: peripheral blood. In nucleotides, the CDR3 is TGTGCCAGTCAAGAGAAGGGGTATGGCTACACCTTC. Protein product: CASQEKGYGYTF.